This T cell receptor (beta chain) derives from a study of cytomegalovirus exposure and HLA in healthy donors. Study overall: In an earlier analysis, 90 million to 120 million unique TCR beta sequences were found from some 170 million T cells.

Germline CDR1 SGHNT, CDR2 YYREEE (reference sequence). This CDR3 is built from 14 residues. V trimming: 4 bases; J trimming: 6 bases; junction bases outside the gene matches: 9. The primer mix had 60 Vbeta and 13 Jbeta primers. Using immunoSEQ multiplex PCR, the repertoire was profiled, and TCRdb retains in-frame clones only, with some absent. The sample carries about 160,000 clones, 65% to 85% recorded once. At sampling all donors were nominally healthy, likely with unrecorded immune exposures. This sequence was found in a woman aged 45-65 years in good health and CMV-seropositive. Sequenced material: PBMCs. The V call is TRBV5-4, the J call TRBJ1-2, with 7 bases identical to TRBD1. CDR3 nucleotide sequence: TGTGCCAGCAGCCTTAGCCGGGACAGAGATGGCTACACCTTC. Its translation is CASSLSRDRDGYTF. Filled out from reference TRBV5-4 and TRBJ1-2, the complete variable domain reads ETGVTQSPTHLIKTRGQQVTLRCSSQSGHNTVSWYQQALGQGPQFIFQYYREEENGRGNFPPRFSGLQFPNYSSELNVNALELDDSALYLCASSLSRDRDGYTFGSGTRLTVV.